The source of this TCR beta chain is a study of cytomegalovirus exposure and HLA in healthy donors (dated by TCRdb to between 2016 and 2019). About the study as a whole: According to a later analysis, one platform produced both the 100 to 150 validation repertoires and the approximately 660 repertoires of the first cohort. The study aimed to test whether signatures of past pathogen exposure could be identified by cataloging public T cell receptors. Along with the roughly 610-subject first cohort, a separate validation cohort of around 120 different subjects was used. High-throughput TCR immunosequencing, statistical association of individual TCRs with disease status, and machine learning were combined to predict cytomegalovirus infection status. The full study reports these points: A later analysis lacked HLA typing for the validation cohort, so it scored co-occurrence in that cohort across all 110 or so repertoires. Three of the identified cytomegalovirus-associated TCR beta chains were confirmed in vitro to be specific for cytomegalovirus antigens. According to the authors, the approach could potentially be generalized to other disease states and immunological phenotypes. Cytomegalovirus status was reported to be diagnosed by the classifier with high specificity and sensitivity in both the original and validation cohorts. A later analysis found that TCRs clustered in the first cohort also tended to co-occur in the roughly 120 validation repertoires, with approximately 94% of cluster scores above 0. Across donors, most TCR sequences were observed very rarely, whereas some public TCRs were present in many individuals. The study listed 164 TCR beta chains as associated with cytomegalovirus.

Library method: the immunoSEQ multiplex PCR assay. The paper's data handling went like this. A statistical classification framework was developed to diagnose cytomegalovirus status using the catalog of TCR beta chain sequences. The table comes from immuneACCESS by way of TCRdb, which keeps in-frame sequences with V and J called. Part of the clones is missing from these tables; in studies checked, under half for an unresolved V gene and the rest for unknown reasons. The DNA gave D and trimming, while V, J and clone size come from that table. Within this sample are about 170,000 clones, with roughly 89% of them counted one time only. The leading ten clones occupy approximately 1.4% of the sample. V loses 0 bases of germline sequence and J loses 3 bases, and the interval between the two ends is 9 bases. The CDR3 starts with the cysteine, ends with the phenylalanine, and has 14 residues. The CDR3 DNA has 42 bases and is translated from base 1. CDR1 MNHEY and CDR2 SVGAGI are derived from the germline V gene.

This clone was seen once. What antigen it recognizes has not been identified. No much larger clonotype is one base removed from it; base qualities were not supplied. In the same sample, other DNA sequences code for this CDR3. Separate from the approximately 670-subject first cohort, the validation cohort of around 130 subjects was the group to which the donors belonged. The chain is made from TRBV6-5 and TRBJ2-7; TRBD1 is possibly the D segment (6 matching bases). The sequencing input was PBMCs. This receptor was obtained from a woman in her 30s in good health and CMV-seronegative. For the CDR3, the sequence is CASSYSTGNYEQYF. The nucleotide sequence reads TGTGCCAGCAGTTACTCGACAGGAAACTACGAGCAGTACTTC.